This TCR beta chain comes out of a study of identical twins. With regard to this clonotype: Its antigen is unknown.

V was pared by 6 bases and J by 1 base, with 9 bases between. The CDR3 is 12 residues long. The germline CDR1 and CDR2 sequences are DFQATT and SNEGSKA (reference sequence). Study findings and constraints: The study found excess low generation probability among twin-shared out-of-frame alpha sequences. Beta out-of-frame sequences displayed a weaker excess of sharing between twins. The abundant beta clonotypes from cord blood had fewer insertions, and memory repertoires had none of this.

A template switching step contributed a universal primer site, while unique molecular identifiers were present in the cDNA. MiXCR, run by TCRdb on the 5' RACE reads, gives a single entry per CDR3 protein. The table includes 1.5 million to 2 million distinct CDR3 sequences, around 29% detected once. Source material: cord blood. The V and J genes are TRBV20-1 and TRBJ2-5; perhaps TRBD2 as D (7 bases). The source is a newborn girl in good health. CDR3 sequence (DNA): TGCAGTGCGGGGGGGCCCCAAGAGACCCAGTACTTC. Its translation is CSAGGPQETQYF.